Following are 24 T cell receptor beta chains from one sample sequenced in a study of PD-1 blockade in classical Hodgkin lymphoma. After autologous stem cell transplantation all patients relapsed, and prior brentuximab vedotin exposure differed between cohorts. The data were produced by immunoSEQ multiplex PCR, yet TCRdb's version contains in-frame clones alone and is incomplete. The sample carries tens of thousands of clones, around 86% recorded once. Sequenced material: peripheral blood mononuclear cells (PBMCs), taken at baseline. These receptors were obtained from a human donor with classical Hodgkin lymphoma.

CDR3 DNA: TGCAGCGTTGATGCTAGCGGGGATGCCTACGAGCAGTACTTC. It encodes CSVDASGDAYEQYF. The chain carries TRBV29-1 and TRBJ2-7, with 9 bases aligning to TRBD2. This CDR3 contains 14 residues. The V gene's germline CDR1 is SQVTM and CDR2 ANQGSEA. V dropped 3 bases and J dropped 2; count of bases not matched to a gene: 5.

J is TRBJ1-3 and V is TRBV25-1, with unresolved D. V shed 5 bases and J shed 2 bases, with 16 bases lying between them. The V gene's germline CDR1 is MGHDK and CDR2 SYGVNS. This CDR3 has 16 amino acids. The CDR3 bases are TGTGCCAGCAGTCTCCCCTCGGGCGGTCCTGGAAACACCATATATTTT. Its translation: CASSLPSGGPGNTIYF.

The CDR3 DNA reads as TGTGCCAGCAGCTTTGGGACGAGTTCCTACGAGCAGTACTTC. Translated, it gives CASSFGTSSYEQYF. The chain combines TRBV7-9 with TRBJ2-7; D may match TRBD1 or TRBD2 (5 bases each). Germline CDR1 and CDR2: SEHNR and FQNEAQ (reference sequence). Trimming removed 3 bases at V and 1 base at J, with 10 bases between. The CDR3 totals 14 residues.

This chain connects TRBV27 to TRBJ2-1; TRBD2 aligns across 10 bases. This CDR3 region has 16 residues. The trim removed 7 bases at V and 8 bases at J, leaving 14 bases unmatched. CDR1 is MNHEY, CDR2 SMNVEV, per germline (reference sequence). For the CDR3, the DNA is TGTGCCAGCACCTCTAGGACTAGCGGATCCATCCATGAGCAGTTCTTC. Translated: CASTSRTSGSIHEQFF.

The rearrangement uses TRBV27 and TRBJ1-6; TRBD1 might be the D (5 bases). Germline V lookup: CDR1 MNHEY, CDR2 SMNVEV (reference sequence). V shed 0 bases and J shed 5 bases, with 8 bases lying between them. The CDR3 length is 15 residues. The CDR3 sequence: CASSLSSRDNSPLHF. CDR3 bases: TGTGCCAGCAGTTTATCGAGCAGGGATAATTCACCCCTCCACTTT.

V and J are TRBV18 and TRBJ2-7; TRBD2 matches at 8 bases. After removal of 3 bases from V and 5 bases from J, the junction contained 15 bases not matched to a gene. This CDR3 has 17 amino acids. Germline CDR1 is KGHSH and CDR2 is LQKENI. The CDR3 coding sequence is TGTGCCAGCTCACCTCAGAGTAGCGGGGCCTTACCCAACGAGCAGTACTTC. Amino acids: CASSPQSSGALPNEQYF.

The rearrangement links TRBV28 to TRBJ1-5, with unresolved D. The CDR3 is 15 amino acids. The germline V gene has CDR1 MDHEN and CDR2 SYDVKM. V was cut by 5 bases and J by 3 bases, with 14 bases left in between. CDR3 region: CASSPGPYLNQPQHF. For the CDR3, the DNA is TGTGCCAGCAGTCCCGGGCCCTATCTCAATCAGCCCCAGCATTTT. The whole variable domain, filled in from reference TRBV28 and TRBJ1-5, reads DVKVTQSSRYLVKRTGEKVFLECVQDMDHENMFWYRQDPGLGLRLIYFSYDVKMKEKGDIPEGYSVSREKKERFSLILESASTNQTSMYLCASSPGPYLNQPQHFGDGTRLSIL.

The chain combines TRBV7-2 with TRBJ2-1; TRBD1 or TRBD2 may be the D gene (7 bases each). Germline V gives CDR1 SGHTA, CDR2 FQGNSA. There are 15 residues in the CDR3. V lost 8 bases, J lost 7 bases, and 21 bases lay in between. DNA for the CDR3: TGTGCCAGCGTCTCAGGGGGGGCTTCGTTTAATGAGCAGTTCTTC. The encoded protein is CASVSGGASFNEQFF.

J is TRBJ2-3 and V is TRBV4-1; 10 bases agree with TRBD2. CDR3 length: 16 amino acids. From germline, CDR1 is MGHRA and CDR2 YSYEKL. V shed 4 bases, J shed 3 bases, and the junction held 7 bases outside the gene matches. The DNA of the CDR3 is TGCGCCAGCAGCCTCGGTTTAGCGGGAGGAACAGATACGCAGTATTTT. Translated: CASSLGLAGGTDTQYF.

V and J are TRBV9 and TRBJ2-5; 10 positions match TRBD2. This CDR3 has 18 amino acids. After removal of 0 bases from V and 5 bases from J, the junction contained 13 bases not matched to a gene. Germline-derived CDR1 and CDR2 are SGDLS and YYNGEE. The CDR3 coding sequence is TGTGCCAGCAGCGTAGGAGGAGCGGGAGGGCCTAGGGCGGAGACCCAGTACTTC. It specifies CASSVGGAGGPRAETQYF.

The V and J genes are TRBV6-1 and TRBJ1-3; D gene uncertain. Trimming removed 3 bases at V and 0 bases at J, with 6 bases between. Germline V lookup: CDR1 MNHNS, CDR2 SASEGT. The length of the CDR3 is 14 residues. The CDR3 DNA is TGTGCCAGCAGTGAGGGCAGCTCTGGAAACACCATATATTTT. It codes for CASSEGSSGNTIYF.

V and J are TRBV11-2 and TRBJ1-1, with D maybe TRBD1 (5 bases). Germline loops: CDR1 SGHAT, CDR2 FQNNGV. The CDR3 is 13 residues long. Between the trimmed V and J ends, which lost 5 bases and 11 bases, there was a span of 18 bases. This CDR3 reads CASSPPRMGLAFF. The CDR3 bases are TGTGCCAGCAGCCCGCCTCGAATGGGGCTGGCTTTCTTT.

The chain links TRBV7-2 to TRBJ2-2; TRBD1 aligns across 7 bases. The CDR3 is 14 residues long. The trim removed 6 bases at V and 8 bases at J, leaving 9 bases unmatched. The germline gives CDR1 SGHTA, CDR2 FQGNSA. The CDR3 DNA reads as TGTGCCAGCAGTCGACAGGGAGAAGCGGGGGAGCTGTTTTTT. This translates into CASSRQGEAGELFF.

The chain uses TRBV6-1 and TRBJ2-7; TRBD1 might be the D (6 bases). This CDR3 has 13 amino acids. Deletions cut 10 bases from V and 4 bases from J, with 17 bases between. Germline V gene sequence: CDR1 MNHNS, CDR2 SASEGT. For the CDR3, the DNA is TGTGCCACCGCCCTACAGGGTGCTTACGAGCAGTACTTC. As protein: CATALQGAYEQYF.

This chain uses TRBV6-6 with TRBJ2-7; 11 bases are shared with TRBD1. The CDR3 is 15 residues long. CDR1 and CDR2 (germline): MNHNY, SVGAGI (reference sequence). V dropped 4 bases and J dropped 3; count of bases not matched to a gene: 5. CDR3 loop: CASSSPGQGDYEQYF. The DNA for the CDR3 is TGTGCCAGCAGTTCACCGGGACAGGGGGACTACGAGCAGTACTTC.

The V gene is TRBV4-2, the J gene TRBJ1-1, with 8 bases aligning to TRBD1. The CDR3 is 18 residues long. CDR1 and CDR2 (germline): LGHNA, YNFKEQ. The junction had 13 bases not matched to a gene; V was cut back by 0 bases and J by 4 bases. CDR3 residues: CASSQEGVTGGSATEAFF. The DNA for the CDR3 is TGTGCCAGCAGCCAAGAAGGGGTCACAGGGGGTAGCGCCACTGAAGCTTTCTTT.

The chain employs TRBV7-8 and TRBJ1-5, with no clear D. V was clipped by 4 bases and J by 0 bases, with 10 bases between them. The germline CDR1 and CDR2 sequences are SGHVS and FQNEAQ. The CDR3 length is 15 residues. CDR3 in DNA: TGTGCCAGCAGCTGGGAGTGGTCTAGCAATCAGCCCCAGCATTTT. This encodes CASSWEWSSNQPQHF.

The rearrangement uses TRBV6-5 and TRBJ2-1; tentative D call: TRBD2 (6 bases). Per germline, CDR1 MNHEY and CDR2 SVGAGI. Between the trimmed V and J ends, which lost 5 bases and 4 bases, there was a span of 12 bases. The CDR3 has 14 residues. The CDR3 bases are TGTGCCAGCAGTCCGAGGGGACTGTACAATGAGCAGTTCTTC. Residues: CASSPRGLYNEQFF.

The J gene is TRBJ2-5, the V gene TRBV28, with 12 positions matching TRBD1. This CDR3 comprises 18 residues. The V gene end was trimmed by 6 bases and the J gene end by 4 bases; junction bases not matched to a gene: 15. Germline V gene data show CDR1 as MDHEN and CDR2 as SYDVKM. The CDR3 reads CASRTGTGGTVISETQYF. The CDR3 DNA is TGTGCCAGCAGAACCGGGACAGGGGGCACGGTAATATCAGAGACCCAGTACTTC.

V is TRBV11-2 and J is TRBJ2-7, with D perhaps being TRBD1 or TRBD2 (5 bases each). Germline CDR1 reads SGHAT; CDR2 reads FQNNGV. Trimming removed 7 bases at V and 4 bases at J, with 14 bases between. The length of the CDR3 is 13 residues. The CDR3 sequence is CASTPGTAYEQYF. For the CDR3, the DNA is TGTGCCAGCACCCCAGGGACGGCGTACGAGCAGTACTTC. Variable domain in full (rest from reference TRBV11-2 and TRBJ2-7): EAGVAQSPRYKIIEKRQSVAFWCNPISGHATLYWYQQILGQGPKLLIQFQNNGVVDDSQLPKDRFSAERLKGVDSTLKIQPAKLEDSAVYLCASTPGTAYEQYFGPGTRLTVT.

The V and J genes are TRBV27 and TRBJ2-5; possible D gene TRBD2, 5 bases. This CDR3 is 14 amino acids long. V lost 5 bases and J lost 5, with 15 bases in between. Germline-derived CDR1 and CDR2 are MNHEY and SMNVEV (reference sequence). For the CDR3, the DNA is TGTGCCAGCAGTCCCCGCGCGGGCGGGGAGACCCAGTACTTC. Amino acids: CASSPRAGGETQYF.

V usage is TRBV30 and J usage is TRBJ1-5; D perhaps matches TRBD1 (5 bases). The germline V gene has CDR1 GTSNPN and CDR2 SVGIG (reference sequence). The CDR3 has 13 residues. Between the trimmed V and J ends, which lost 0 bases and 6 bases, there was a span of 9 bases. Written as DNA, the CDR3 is TGTGCCTGGAGTGTAGGGGAGGGTCAGCCCCAGCATTTT. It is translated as CAWSVGEGQPQHF.

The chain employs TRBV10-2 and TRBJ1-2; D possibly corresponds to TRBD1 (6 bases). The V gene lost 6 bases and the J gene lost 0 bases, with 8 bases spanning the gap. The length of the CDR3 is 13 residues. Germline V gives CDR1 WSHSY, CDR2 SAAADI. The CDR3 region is CASRTGSNYGYTF. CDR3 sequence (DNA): TGCGCCAGCAGAACAGGGTCTAACTATGGCTACACCTTC.

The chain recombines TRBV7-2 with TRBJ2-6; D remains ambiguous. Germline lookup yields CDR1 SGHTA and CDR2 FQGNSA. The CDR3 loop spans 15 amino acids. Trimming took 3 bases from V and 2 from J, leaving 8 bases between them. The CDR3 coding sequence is TGTGCCAGCAGCTTCCTGGGTCCTGGGGCCAACGTCCTGACTTTC. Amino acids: CASSFLGPGANVLTF.